This T cell receptor (beta chain) was documented in a study of shared clonotypes between healthy human individuals (dated by TCRdb to about 2020). Some background on the complete study: Three men and two women, aged 18 to 49 years, made up the cohort. For each donor, CD4 naive and CD4 memory were each run on three plates, CD8 naive on two plates, and CD8 memory on one plate. To estimate repertoire size and how much clonotypes are shared between individuals, the study performed deep sequencing of blood TCR repertoires from a few healthy adults. To increase sequencing depth and limit assay-specific biases, different laboratories used diverse techniques to prepare libraries and sequence TCR repertoires. Each donor's leukapheresis produced roughly between roughly 0.85 and 9 billion PBMCs.

The table lists this clone with a few counts. Its target antigen remains unknown. It has no much larger one-base neighbor in the sample; base qualities were not kept. Per the germline V gene, SGHRS is the CDR1 and YFSETQ is the CDR2. The CDR3 numbers 13 residues from cysteine through phenylalanine. The read is trimmed to its CDR3 DNA, 39 bases read in frame from base 1. The germline ends are 16 bases apart after V is trimmed by 0 bases and J by 18 bases. General study outcomes and caveats: Pairwise subsampling led to the expectation that sequencing depth would affect the degree of clonotype sharing among donors. Across four donors, around 5.4% of naive CD4, over 3% of naive CD8, around 2.1% of memory CD4, and over 0.35% of memory CD8 clonotypes were shared. Because the study included a small number of donors, the genetic and exposure-history diversity represented was limited. Compared with non-shared clonotypes, clonotypes shared by all four sorted-subset donors had higher generation probabilities. Sampling was restricted to blood, and TCR repertoires in tissues likely differ from the TCR repertoires found in blood. Even with the large sequencing depth, rarefaction of the sorted-subset datasets indicated that sequencing was incomplete. Naive subsets generally had larger estimated clonotype richness than memory subsets.

Using the deep immunoSEQ assay, multiplex PCR amplified TCR CDR3 regions from genomic DNA. Extracted genomic DNA from each cell subset was distributed evenly across all wells of several immunoSEQ 96-well plates, and each plate was treated as a replicate. For sorted subsets, each replicate PCR was loaded with approximately 200 ng genomic DNA, equivalent to about 30,000 T cell genomes. The purified libraries were quantified using a Qubit 3.0 fluorometer, sized with a Bioanalyzer 2100, and then quantified again using the KAPA Library Quantification kit. Every immunoSEQ 96-well plate was sequenced on a dedicated single-read 150-cycle Illumina NextSeq 550 flow cell. The study's own analysis went as follows. The immunoSEQ output contained only junctional sequences without quality scores, so filtering could not match that applied to full-length reads. Sequences were annotated with PyIR, a Python wrapper for IgBLAST v1.9, using IMGT germline references to assign V/J genes and CDR3. Reads were filtered out if the reads had weak V/J assignments (E-value above 1e-6), no CDR3, stop codons, out-of-frame junctions, or ambiguous translated residues. A V3J clonotype was defined by an identical inferred V gene, J gene, and CDR3 amino acid sequence. To compute the percentage overlap between repertoires, the number of shared unique clonotypes was divided by the size of the smaller repertoire. Richness of each repertoire was evaluated using RTK rarefaction, the Chao1 estimator, and Recon v2.1 estimates of unobserved clonotypes. Generation probabilities for all TCRbeta clonotypes obtained by the gDNA method from four donors were computed using OLGA. Not all clones reach the TCRdb copy of this immuneACCESS table, which keeps in-frame sequences only. Checked studies attribute under half of the gap to unresolved V genes and leave the rest unexplained. V and J calls and clone size are given by that table; D and trimming were obtained from the DNA. The sample yields over a million clones; approximately 76% were counted once. The leading ten clones occupy 1.4% of the sample.

Donors were healthy HIV-negative adults with no recently reported acute infections or vaccinations. Only Caucasian adults living in Nashville, Tennessee, USA were represented among the donors. CD4+ T cells were enriched through magnetic negative selection, after which naive cells were positively selected on CD45RA and the remaining negative fraction served as the memory subset. Blood was obtained by leukapheresis, after which PBMCs were separated by Ficoll-Histopaque density gradient centrifugation and cryopreserved in liquid nitrogen vapor phase. Analytical flow cytometry was used to check the purity and quantity of every magnetically sorted T cell population. Each sorted fraction had its genomic DNA isolated and then quantified by UV absorbance on a Nanodrop 2000c.

The receptor's source is a man between 18 and 29 years old in good health. The chain couples TRBV5-1 to TRBJ1-6; there is no confident call for the D gene. The sample consisted of memory CD4+ T cells sorted from blood. The cell subset or site label of this sample denotes: CD45RA-negative fraction. The nucleotide sequence is TGCGCCAGCAGCTTGGCCGGGGATACTCAGTACCACTTT. It is translated as CASSLAGDTQYHF. Reference TRBV5-1 and TRBJ1-6 genes cover what lies past the CDR3, so the full variable domain is KAGVTQTPRYLIKTRGQQVTLSCSPISGHRSVSWYQQTPGQGLQFLFEYFSETQRNKGNFPGRFSGRQFSNSRSEMNVSTLELGDSALYLCASSLAGDTQYHFGNGTRLTVT.